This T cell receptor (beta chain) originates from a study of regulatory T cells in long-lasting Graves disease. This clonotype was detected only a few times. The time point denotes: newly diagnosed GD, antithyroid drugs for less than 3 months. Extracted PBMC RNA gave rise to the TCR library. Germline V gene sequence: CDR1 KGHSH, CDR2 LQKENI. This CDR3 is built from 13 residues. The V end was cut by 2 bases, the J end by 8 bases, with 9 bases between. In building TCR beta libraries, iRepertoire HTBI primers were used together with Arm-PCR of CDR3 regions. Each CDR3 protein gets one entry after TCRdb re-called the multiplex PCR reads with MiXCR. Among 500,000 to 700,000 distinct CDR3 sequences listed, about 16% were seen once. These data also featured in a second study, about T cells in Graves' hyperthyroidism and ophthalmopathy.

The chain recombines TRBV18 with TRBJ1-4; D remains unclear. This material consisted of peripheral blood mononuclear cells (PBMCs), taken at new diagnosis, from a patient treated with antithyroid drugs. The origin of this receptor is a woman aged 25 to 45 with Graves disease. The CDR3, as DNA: TGTGCCAGCTCACCAAGACTTACGGAAAAACTGTTTTTT. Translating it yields CASSPRLTEKLFF.